These T cell receptor beta chains were read from a single sample in a study of blood T cell repertoires in COVID-19. TCRdb's table, derived via immunoSEQ multiplex PCR, lists solely in-frame clones and lacks some. Of about 75,000 clones listed, around 74% are singletons. Sequenced input: peripheral blood. The receptor set was obtained from a woman aged 80 or over with active or convalescent COVID-19. Each CDR3 is given with its conserved first and last residue. A D gene is named only where the DNA matches it firmly. For some rows the clone size is stated as once, few or many, or as a class when expanded; others skip it.

D	size	J	V	DNA	CDR3
TRBD2	NA	TRBJ2-5	TRBV4-3	TGCGCCAGCAGCCAATACCCGGGACTAGCTCGAGAGACCCAGTACTTC	CASSQYPGLARETQYF
NA	NA	TRBJ2-5	TRBV25-1	TGTGCCAGCAGTGAAGTGGGGCATGGAAGAGAGACCCAGTACTTC	CASSEVGHGRETQYF
NA	NA	TRBJ2-5	TRBV10-3	TGTGCCATCAGTGAGTCCACCCAGGGGACCCAGTACTTC	CAISESTQGTQYF
NA	NA	TRBJ1-6	TRBV2	TGTGCCAGCAGTGAGGAGGACAGAAGGGATTCACCCCTCCACTTT	CASSEEDRRDSPLHF
TRBD1	NA	TRBJ1-2	TRBV29-1	TGCAGCGTTGAGGGGGACAGGGGGCCTAACTATGGCTACACCTTC	CSVEGDRGPNYGYTF
TRBD2	NA	TRBJ2-1	TRBV24-1	TGTGCCACCAGTGAACACGGACTAGCGGGGCGCAATGAGCAGTTCTTC	CATSEHGLAGRNEQFF
TRBD2	NA	TRBJ2-3	TRBV5-6	TGTGCCAGCAGCGGGGGGGAGGAGGACATTCTCGCAGATACGCAGTATTTT	CASSGGEEDILADTQYF
NA	NA	TRBJ2-1	TRBV9	TGTGCCAGCAGCTCCCGGGTCGGGGGAATGAATGAGCAGTTCTTC	CASSSRVGGMNEQFF
NA	NA	TRBJ1-1	TRBV2	TGTGCCAGCAGTTCCACAGGGCGCACTGAAGCTTTCTTT	CASSSTGRTEAFF
NA	NA	TRBJ2-1	TRBV7-9	TGTGCCAGCGGAGGGTGGGCGGGCCGCTACAATGAGCAGTTCTTC	CASGGWAGRYNEQFF
TRBD1	once	TRBJ1-2	TRBV6-2/TRBV6-3	TGTGCCAGCAGTTACGCGACAGGGCCACATGGCTATGGCTACACCTTC	CASSYATGPHGYGYTF
TRBD1	few	TRBJ2-7	TRBV19	TGTGCCAGCCGAGACAGGGGTACCAACGAGCAGTACTTC	CASRDRGTNEQYF
NA	NA	TRBJ1-1	TRBV3-1/TRBV3-2	TGTGCCAGCAGCCAATTCCAAGCTTTTGAAGCTTTCTTT	CASSQFQAFEAFF
NA	few	TRBJ1-2	TRBV5-6	TGTGCCAGCAGCTTGCCGGACAGAGAATTCAACTATGGCTACACCTTC	CASSLPDREFNYGYTF
TRBD1	NA	TRBJ1-1	TRBV19	TGTGCCAGTATGGACAGGCCGGCCAACACTGAAGCTTTCTTT	CASMDRPANTEAFF
NA	few	TRBJ1-1	TRBV29-1	TGCAGCGCCGCTCGGGGGGCGAACACTGAAGCTTTCTTT	CSAARGANTEAFF
TRBD2	NA	TRBJ2-3	TRBV7-2	TGTGCCAGCAGCTTAGGCAGGACTAGCGGGGCCTCTAGCACAGATACGCAGTATTTT	CASSLGRTSGASSTDTQYF
NA	NA	TRBJ1-1	TRBV2	TGTGCCAGCACCTTATCGGGGGAGTTCGGTACGAACACTGAAGCTTTCTTT	CASTLSGEFGTNTEAFF
NA	NA	TRBJ1-5	TRBV15	TGTGCCACCACCAATTGGGGTGGGGGGCAGCCCCAGCATTTT	CATTNWGGGQPQHF
NA	NA	TRBJ2-7	TRBV28	TGTGCCAGCATCCAATGGGGGGTTCTTAGCTACGAGCAGTACTTC	CASIQWGVLSYEQYF